This T cell receptor (beta chain) was sequenced during a study of long-term antiretroviral therapy in people with HIV. Sequencing relied on immunoSEQ assay v3.0, run at survey level. Some clones are missing from TCRdb's copy, which holds only in-frame ones; the method was immunoSEQ multiplex PCR. The table records just over 35,000 clones, roughly 93% of them present only once. Trimming shortened V by 6 bases and J by 5 bases, and 5 bases separated the two germline ends. This CDR3 is built from 11 residues. Germline CDR1 reads MNHNS; CDR2 reads SASEGT. This chain joins TRBV6-1 and TRBJ2-1, with D unclear. The sequencing used unsorted PBMCs, collected 4.1 years after starting antiretroviral therapy. This TCR came from a woman aged 45-60 years with HIV. CDR3: CASRDNNEQFF. DNA for the CDR3: TGTGCCAGCAGGGATAACAATGAGCAGTTCTTC.